This T cell receptor (beta chain) emerged from a study of shared clonotypes between healthy human individuals. Background on the study: Each donor's CD4 naive and CD4 memory cells filled three plates apiece, CD8 naive two, and CD8 memory one.

All of the donors resided in Nashville, Tennessee, and each was a Caucasian adult. For this clone: Its antigen is still unknown.

Overall study results and limits: Estimated clonotype richness was generally higher in naive than memory subsets. Lower generation probabilities were found for non-shared clonotypes than for those shared by all four donors.

Clones were sequenced by immunoSEQ multiplex PCR, and TCRdb holds only the in-frame ones, with some missing. The table has roughly 2.5 million clones, around 90% seen once; the top ten hold 0.11% to 0.15%. In germline, CDR1 is SGHTA, CDR2 FQGNSA. Trimming left V 5 bases short and J 1 base short, with 11 bases between. The CDR3 is 14 residues long. The source material was naive CD4+ T cells sorted from blood. Subset noted: CD45RA+ positively selected. The origin of this receptor is a man aged 18 to 30 in good health. The rearrangement links TRBV7-2 to TRBJ2-5; unclear D gene. As DNA, the CDR3 is TGTGCCAGCAGCCTCCCCCCGGCCCAAGAGACCCAGTACTTC. Its translation: CASSLPPAQETQYF.